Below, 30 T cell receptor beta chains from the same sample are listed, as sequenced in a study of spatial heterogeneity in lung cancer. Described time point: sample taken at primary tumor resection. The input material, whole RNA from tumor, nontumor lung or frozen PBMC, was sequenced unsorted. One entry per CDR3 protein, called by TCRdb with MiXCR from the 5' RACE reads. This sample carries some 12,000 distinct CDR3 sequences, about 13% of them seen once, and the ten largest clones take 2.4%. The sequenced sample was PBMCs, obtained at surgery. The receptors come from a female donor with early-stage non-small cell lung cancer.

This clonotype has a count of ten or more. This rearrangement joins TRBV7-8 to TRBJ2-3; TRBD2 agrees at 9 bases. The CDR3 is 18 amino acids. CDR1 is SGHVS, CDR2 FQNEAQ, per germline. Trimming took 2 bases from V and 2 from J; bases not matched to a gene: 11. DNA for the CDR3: TGTGCCAGCAGCTTATTTCCCTCTCTAGCGGGGACCACAGATACGCAGTATTTT. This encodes CASSLFPSLAGTTDTQYF. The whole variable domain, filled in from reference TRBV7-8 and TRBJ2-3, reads GAGVSQSPRYKVAKRGQDVALRCDPISGHVSLFWYQQALGQGPEFLTYFQNEAQLDKSGLPSDRFFAERPEGSVSTLKIQRTQQEDSAVYLCASSLFPSLAGTTDTQYFGPGTRLTVL.

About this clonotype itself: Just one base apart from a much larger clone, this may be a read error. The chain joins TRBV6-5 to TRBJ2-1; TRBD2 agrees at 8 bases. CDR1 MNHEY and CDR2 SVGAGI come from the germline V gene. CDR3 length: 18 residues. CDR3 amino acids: CASSYSIDRAGGDNEKFF. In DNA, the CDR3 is TGTGCCAGCAGTTACTCGATAGACCGGGCGGGAGGAGACAATGAGAAGTTCTTC.

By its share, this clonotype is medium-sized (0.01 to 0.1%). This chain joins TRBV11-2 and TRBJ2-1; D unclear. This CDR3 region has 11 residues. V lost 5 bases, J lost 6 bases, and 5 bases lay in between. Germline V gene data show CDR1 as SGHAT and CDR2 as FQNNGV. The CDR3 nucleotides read TGTGCCAGCAGCCCGGCCAATGAGCAGTTCTTC. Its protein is CASSPANEQFF.

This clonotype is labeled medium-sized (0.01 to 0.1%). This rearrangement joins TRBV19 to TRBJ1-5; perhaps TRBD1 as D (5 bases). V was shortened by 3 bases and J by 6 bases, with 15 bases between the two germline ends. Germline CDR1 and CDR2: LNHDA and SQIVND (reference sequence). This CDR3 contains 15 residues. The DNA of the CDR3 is TGTGCCAGTAGTATGCTACAGGTCCCCGGTCAGCCCCAGCATTTT. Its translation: CASSMLQVPGQPQHF.

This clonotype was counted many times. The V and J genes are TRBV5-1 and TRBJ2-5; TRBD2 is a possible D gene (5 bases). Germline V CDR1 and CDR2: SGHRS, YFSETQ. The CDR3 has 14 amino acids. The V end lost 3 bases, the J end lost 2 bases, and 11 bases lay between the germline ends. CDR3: CASSSLPGQETQYF. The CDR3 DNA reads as TGCGCCAGCAGCTCCCTACCGGGGCAAGAGACCCAGTACTTC.

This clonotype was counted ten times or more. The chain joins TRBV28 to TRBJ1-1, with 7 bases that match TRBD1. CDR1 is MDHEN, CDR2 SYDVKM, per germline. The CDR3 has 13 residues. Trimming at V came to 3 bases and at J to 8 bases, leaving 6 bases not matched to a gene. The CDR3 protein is CASSLRDRREAFF. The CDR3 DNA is TGTGCCAGCAGTTTGAGGGACAGAAGGGAAGCTTTCTTT. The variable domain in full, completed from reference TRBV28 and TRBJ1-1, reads DVKVTQSSRYLVKRTGEKVFLECVQDMDHENMFWYRQDPGLGLRLIYFSYDVKMKEKGDIPEGYSVSREKKERFSLILESASTNQTSMYLCASSLRDRREAFFGQGTRLTVV.

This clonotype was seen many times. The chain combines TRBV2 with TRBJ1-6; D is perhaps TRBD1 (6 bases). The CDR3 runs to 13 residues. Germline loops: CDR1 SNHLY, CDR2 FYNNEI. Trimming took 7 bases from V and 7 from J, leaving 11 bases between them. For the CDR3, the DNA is TGTGCCAGCACTGGACAGACCAATTCACCCCTCCACTTT. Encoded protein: CASTGQTNSPLHF.

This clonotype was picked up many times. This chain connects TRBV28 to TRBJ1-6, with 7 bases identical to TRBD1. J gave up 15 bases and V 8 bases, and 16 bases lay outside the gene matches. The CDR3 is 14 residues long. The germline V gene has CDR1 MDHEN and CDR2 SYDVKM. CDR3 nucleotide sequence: TGTGCCAGCTATTACAGGGGAGCCAGTGGTATCCTCCACTTT. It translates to CASYYRGASGILHF.

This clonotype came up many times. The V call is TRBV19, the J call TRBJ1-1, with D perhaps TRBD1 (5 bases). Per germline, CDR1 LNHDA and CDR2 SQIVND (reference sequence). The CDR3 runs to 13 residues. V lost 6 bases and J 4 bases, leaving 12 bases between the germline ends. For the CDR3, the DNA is TGTGCCAGTAGCCCCAGACAGCGCACTGAAGCTTTCTTT. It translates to CASSPRQRTEAFF.

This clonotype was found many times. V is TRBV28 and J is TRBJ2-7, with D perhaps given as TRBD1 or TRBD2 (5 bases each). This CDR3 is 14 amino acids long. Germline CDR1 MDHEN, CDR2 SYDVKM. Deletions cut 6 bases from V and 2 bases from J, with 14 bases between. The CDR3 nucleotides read TGTGCCAGCAGGGCCGGGACCGAAACCTACGAGCAGTACTTC. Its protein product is CASRAGTETYEQYF.

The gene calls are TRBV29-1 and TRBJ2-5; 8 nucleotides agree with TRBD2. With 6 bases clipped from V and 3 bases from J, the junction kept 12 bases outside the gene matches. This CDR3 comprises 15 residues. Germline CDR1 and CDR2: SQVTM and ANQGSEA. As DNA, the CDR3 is TGCAGCGTGGCCACCTGGACTAGCAGAGAAGAGACCCAGTACTTC. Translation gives CSVATWTSREETQYF.

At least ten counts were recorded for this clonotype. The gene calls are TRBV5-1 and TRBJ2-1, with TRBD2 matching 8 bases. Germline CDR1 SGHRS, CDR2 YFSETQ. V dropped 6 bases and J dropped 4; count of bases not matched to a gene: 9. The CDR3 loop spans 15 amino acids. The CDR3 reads CASKAAGGSYNEQFF. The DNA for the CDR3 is TGCGCCAGCAAGGCTGCGGGAGGAAGTTACAATGAGCAGTTCTTC.

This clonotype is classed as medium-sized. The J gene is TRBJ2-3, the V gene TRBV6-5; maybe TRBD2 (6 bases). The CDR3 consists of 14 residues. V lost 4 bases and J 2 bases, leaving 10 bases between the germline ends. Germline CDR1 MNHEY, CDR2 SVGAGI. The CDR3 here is CASSSGLLTDTQYF. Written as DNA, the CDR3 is TGTGCCAGCAGTTCGGGACTTCTCACAGATACGCAGTATTTT.

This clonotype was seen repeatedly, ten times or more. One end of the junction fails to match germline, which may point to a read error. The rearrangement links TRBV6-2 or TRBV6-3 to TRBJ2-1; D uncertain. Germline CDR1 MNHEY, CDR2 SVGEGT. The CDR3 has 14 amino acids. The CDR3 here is CASSTPASFNEQFF. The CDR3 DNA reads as TGTGCCAGCAGTACCCCCGCATCCTTCAATGAGCAGTTCTTC.

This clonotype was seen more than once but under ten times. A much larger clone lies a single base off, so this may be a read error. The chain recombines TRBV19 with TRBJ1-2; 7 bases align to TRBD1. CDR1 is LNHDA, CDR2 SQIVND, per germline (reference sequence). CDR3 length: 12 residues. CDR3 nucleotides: TGTGCCATAAGACAGGGCAACTATGGCCACACCTTC. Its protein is CAIRQGNYGHTF.

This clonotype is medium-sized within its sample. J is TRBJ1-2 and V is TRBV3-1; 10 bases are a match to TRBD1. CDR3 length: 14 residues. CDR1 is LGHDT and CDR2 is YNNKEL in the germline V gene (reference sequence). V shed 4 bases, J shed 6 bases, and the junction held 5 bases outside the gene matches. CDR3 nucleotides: TGTGCCAGCAGCCGGAGACAGGGGGCGAATGGCTACACCTTC. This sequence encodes CASSRRQGANGYTF.

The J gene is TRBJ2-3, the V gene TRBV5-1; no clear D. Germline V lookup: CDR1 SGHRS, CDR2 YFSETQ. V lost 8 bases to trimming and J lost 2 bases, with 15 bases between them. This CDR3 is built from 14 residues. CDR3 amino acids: CASAYGQTTDTQYF. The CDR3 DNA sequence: TGCGCCAGTGCCTACGGCCAAACCACAGATACGCAGTATTTT.

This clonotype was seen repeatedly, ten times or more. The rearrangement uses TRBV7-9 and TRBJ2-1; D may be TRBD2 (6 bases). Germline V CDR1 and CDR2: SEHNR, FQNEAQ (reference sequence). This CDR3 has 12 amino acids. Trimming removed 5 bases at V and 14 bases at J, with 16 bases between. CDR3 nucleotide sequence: TGTGCCAGCAGCCTGGGTAGCGGTGAAAAGTTCTTC. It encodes CASSLGSGEKFF. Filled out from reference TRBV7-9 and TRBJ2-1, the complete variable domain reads DTGVSQNPRHKITKRGQNVTFRCDPISEHNRLYWYRQTLGQGPEFLTYFQNEAQLEKSRLLSDRFSAERPKGSFSTLEIQRTEQGDSAMYLCASSLGSGEKFFGPGTRLTVL.

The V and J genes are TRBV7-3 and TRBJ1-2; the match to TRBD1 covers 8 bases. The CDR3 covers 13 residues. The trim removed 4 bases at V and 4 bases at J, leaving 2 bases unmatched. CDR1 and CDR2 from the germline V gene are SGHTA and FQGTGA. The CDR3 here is CASSSGQGYGYTF. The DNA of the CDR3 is TGTGCCAGCAGCTCCGGACAGGGCTATGGCTACACCTTC.

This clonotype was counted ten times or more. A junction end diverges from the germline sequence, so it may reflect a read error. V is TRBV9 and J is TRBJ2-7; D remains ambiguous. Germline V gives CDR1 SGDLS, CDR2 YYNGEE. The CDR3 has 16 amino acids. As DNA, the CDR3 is TGTGCCAGCAGCGTATTTGGCTACCCGAGCTCCTGCGAGCAGTACTTC. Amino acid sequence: CASSVFGYPSSCEQYF.

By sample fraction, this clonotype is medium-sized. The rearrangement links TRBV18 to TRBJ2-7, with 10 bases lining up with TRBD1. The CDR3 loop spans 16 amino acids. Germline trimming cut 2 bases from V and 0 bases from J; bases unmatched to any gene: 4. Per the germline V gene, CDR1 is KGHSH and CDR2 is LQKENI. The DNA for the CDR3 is TGTGCCAGCTCACCAATGGGACAGGGGAGCTCCTACGAGCAGTACTTC. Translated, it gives CASSPMGQGSSYEQYF.

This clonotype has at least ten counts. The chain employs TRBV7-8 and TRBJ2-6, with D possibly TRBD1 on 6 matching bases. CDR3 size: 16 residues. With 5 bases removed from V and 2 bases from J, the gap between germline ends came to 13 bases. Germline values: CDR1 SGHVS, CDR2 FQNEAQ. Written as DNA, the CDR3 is TGTGCCAGCAGCCTATTATCAGGGGCTGGGGCCAACGTCCTGACTTTC. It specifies CASSLLSGAGANVLTF.

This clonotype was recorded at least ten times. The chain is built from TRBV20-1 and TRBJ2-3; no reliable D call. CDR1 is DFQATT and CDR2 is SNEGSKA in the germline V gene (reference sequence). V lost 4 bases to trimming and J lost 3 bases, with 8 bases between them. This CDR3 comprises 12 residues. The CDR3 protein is CSAKGGTDTQYF. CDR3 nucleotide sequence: TGCAGTGCTAAGGGTGGGACAGATACGCAGTATTTT.

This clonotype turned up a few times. Here the CDR3 reads CSARRQGGRDRTQYF. In nucleotides, the CDR3 is TGCAGTGCTAGGCGTCAGGGCGGCCGGGATCGGACCCAGTACTTC. The chain is built from TRBV20-1 and TRBJ2-5; TRBD1 or TRBD2 may be the D gene (5 bases each). The germline CDR1 and CDR2 sequences are DFQATT and SNEGSKA (reference sequence). Trimming removed 3 bases at V and 7 bases at J, with 21 bases between. CDR3 size: 15 residues.

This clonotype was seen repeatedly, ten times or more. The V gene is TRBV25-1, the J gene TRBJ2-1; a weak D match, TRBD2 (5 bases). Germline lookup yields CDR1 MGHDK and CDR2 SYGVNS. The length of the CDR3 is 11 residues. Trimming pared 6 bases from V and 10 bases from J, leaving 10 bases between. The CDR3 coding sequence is TGTGCCAGCAGAATCTCGGGGGAGCAGTTCTTC. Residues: CASRISGEQFF.

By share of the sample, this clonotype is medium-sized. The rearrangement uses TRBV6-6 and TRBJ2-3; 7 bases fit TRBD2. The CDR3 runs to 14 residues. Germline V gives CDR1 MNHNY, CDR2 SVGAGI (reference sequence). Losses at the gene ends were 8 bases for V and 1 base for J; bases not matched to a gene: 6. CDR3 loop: CASLAAGGTDTQYF. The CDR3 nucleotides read TGTGCCAGCCTAGCTGCGGGGGGCACAGATACGCAGTATTTT.

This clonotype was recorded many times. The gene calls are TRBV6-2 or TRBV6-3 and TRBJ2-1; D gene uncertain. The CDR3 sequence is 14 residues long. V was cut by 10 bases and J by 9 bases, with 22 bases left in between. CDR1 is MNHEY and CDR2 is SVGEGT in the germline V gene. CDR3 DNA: TGTGCCACCCAGATGAACTACAGTCCTTCTGAGCAGTTCTTC. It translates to CATQMNYSPSEQFF.

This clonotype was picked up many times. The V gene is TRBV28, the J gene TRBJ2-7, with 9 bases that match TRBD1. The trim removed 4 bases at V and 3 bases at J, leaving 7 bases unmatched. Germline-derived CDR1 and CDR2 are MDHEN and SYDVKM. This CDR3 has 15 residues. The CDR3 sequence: CASSSQGAGSYEQYF. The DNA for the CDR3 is TGTGCCAGCAGTTCACAGGGGGCGGGTAGCTACGAGCAGTACTTC.

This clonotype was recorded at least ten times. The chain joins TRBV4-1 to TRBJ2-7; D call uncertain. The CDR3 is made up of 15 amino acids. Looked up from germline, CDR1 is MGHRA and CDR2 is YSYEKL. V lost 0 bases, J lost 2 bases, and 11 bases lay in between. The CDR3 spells CASSQDLLLTYEQYF. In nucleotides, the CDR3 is TGCGCCAGCAGCCAAGATTTGCTACTGACCTACGAGCAGTACTTC.

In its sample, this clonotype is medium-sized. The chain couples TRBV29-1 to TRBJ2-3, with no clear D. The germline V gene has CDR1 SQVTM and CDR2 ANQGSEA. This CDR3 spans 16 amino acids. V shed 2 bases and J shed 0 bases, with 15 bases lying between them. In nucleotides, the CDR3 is TGCAGCGTTGAACTCTCGATGGAACTTAGCACAGATACGCAGTATTTT. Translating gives CSVELSMELSTDTQYF.